The clone carrying this T cell receptor (beta chain) was detected only once. These data originate in a study of blood T cell repertoires in COVID-19. This CDR3 region has 15 residues. Trimming took 5 bases from V and 5 from J, leaving 14 bases between them. Germline V gives CDR1 SGHRS, CDR2 YFSETQ. Using immunoSEQ multiplex PCR, the repertoire was profiled, and TCRdb retains in-frame clones only, with some absent. The profile shows about 71,000 clones, 86% of them singletons. The sequence came from a man aged 30 to 39 with acute or convalescent COVID-19. The sequencing sample was made of peripheral blood. The chain has TRBV5-1 and TRBJ1-6, with a possible D match to TRBD1 (6 bases). This CDR3 is CASRAGQSDNSPLHF. The DNA for the CDR3 is TGCGCCAGCAGGGCCGGACAGTCAGATAATTCACCCCTCCACTTT.